This TCR beta chain is from a study of radiotherapy plus CTLA-4 blockade in lung cancer. Study information: Roughly 17% of patients responded objectively, and around 31% achieved disease control.

TCRdb keeps only in-frame clones here, not all; method: immunoSEQ multiplex PCR. This sample has about 76,000 clones; about four fifths occur once, and the top ten carry 22%. Whole-study findings and limits: Researchers report tumor-derived TCR clones expanding in blood after radiotherapy plus ipilimumab. In blood, early T cell clone dynamics reportedly predicted response best, together with interferon-beta.

This CDR3 is built from 16 residues. Unmatched junction bases numbered 5, after V lost 1 base and J lost 4 bases. The germline CDR1 and CDR2 sequences are SGHVS and FQNEAQ. Points on this clone: What it binds is unknown.

The specimen comprised peripheral blood, sampled from a patient treated with radiotherapy plus ipilimumab. The rearrangement uses TRBV7-8 and TRBJ2-3; 10 nucleotides line up with TRBD2. The sequence was collected from a human donor with non-small cell lung cancer whose response to radiotherapy plus ipilimumab could not be evaluated. Some clones in this sample may be carry-over from other donors' samples. CDR3 DNA sequence: TGTGCCAGCAGCTTAGGTCCTAGCGGGGGAGCAGATACGCAGTATTTT. Amino acid sequence: CASSLGPSGGADTQYF.